The 21 T cell receptor beta chains in this list originate from one sample, sequenced in a study of early T cells in non-severe SARS-CoV-2 infection. TCRdb recomputed calls from the 5' RACE reads with MiXCR, one row per CDR3 protein. The sample includes around 77,000 distinct CDR3 sequences, roughly an eighth seen only once; the top ten take around a sixth. Sequencing was performed on whole blood, taken at baseline. Receptors originate from an adult who was a healthcare worker with PCR-confirmed SARS-CoV-2 infection or an uninfected control (not recorded which). The donor label of this sample is uncertain.

The V gene is TRBV5-6, the J gene TRBJ1-5; the D is unclear. Trimming took 0 bases from V and 4 from J, leaving 2 bases between them. From germline, CDR1 is SGHDT and CDR2 YYEEEE. This CDR3 is 12 amino acids long. CDR3 DNA sequence: TGTGCCAGCAGCTTGGTGAATCAGCCCCAGCATTTT. Protein sequence: CASSLVNQPQHF.

In this sample, this clonotype turned up many times. The chain combines TRBV7-2 with TRBJ2-1; D is ambiguous. V lost 2 bases, J lost 8 bases, and 16 bases lay in between. This CDR3 region has 15 residues. Germline loops: CDR1 SGHTA, CDR2 FQGNSA. In DNA, the CDR3 is TGTGCCAGCAGCTTAATTAAGCCGGTGCGCGATGAGCAGTTCTTC. Translating it yields CASSLIKPVRDEQFF.

The gene calls are TRBV14 and TRBJ2-3, with D unclear. The V and J ends lost 0 bases and 0 bases respectively, with 16 bases between them. The CDR3 is made up of 18 amino acids. The V gene's germline CDR1 is SGHDN and CDR2 FVKESK. CDR3 coding DNA: TGTGCCAGCAGCCAAGATCAGGCAGAGATTCCTAGCACAGATACGCAGTATTTT. This sequence encodes CASSQDQAEIPSTDTQYF.

The chain carries TRBV2 and TRBJ1-2, with D maybe TRBD1 (5 bases). The CDR3 is 12 residues long. Germline CDR1 SNHLY, CDR2 FYNNEI. V shed 5 bases and J shed 8 bases, with 12 bases lying between them. The CDR3 region is CASSRGTGGYTF. DNA for the CDR3: TGTGCCAGCAGTAGAGGGACGGGAGGCTACACCTTC.

There are a few counts of this clonotype. The chain uses TRBV20-1 and TRBJ2-2, with D perhaps matching TRBD1 (6 bases). Germline V gene data show CDR1 as DFQATT and CDR2 as SNEGSKA (reference sequence). The CDR3 extends over 14 amino acids. V was clipped by 3 bases and J by 4 bases, with 12 bases between them. The CDR3 sequence is CSASVRGFTGELFF. The DNA of the CDR3 is TGCAGTGCTAGCGTCAGGGGCTTCACCGGGGAGCTGTTTTTT.

The chain links TRBV24-1 to TRBJ2-3; TRBD1 aligns across 8 bases. Germline V gene sequence: CDR1 KGHDR, CDR2 SFDVKD. J lost 6 bases, V lost 3 bases, and 10 bases had no gene match. The CDR3 sequence is 16 residues long. The CDR3 DNA follows: TGTGCCACCAGTGATCCACGGGCAGGGGGCGTGGATACGCAGTATTTT. Protein: CATSDPRAGGVDTQYF.

The gene calls are TRBV28 and TRBJ2-4, with TRBD1 matching over 7 bases. V lost 5 bases to trimming and J lost 4 bases; unmatched junction nucleotides: 8. The CDR3 loop spans 15 amino acids. CDR1 is MDHEN and CDR2 is SYDVKM in the germline V gene. The CDR3 DNA follows: TGTGCCAGCAGTGGGGGACAGACAGGGAAAAACATTCAGTACTTC. Translation gives CASSGGQTGKNIQYF.

This clonotype was seen ten or more times. The J gene is TRBJ2-3, the V gene TRBV29-1; D possibly corresponds to TRBD2 (6 bases). V lost 4 bases to trimming and J lost 10 bases, with 18 bases between them. The CDR3 extends over 13 amino acids. Germline V gene lookup returns CDR1 SQVTM and CDR2 ANQGSEA. The CDR3 region is CSVGGLSPGAQYF. DNA of the CDR3: TGCAGCGTTGGGGGACTTTCCCCCGGAGCGCAGTATTTT.

This clonotype has at least ten counts. V usage is TRBV29-1 and J usage is TRBJ1-1, with D tentatively TRBD1 (5 bases). V lost 7 bases, J lost 0 bases, and 18 bases lay in between. Germline V gives CDR1 SQVTM, CDR2 ANQGSEA. The CDR3 contains 15 residues. The CDR3 loop reads CSGAPGWGMNTEAFF. As DNA, the CDR3 is TGCAGCGGGGCCCCCGGATGGGGGATGAACACTGAAGCTTTCTTT.

The chain carries TRBV6-2 or TRBV6-3 and TRBJ2-6; no clear D gene. The CDR3 loop spans 13 amino acids. The V and J ends lost 8 bases and 3 bases respectively, with 8 bases between them. CDR1 and CDR2 from the germline V gene are MNHEY and SVGEGT. CDR3 loop: CASLNNGANVLTF. Here the CDR3 DNA reads TGTGCCAGCCTTAACAATGGGGCCAACGTCCTGACTTTC.

This clonotype was picked up many times. The chain links TRBV3-1 to TRBJ1-4; no definite D call. In germline, CDR1 is LGHDT, CDR2 YNNKEL (reference sequence). V was clipped by 4 bases and J by 3 bases, with 6 bases between them. The CDR3 spans 13 residues. The CDR3 sequence is CASSPGANEKLFF. In DNA, the CDR3 is TGTGCCAGCAGCCCGGGAGCTAATGAAAAACTGTTTTTT.

This clonotype was found a few times. The V and J genes are TRBV20-1 and TRBJ2-1; 12 bases match TRBD2. Germline V CDR1 and CDR2: DFQATT, SNEGSKA (reference sequence). CDR3 length: 18 amino acids. With V trimmed by 4 bases and J by 1 base, 11 bases remained unmatched. The CDR3 sequence: CSAKPGLAGRSSYNEQFF. CDR3 coding DNA: TGCAGTGCTAAACCTGGACTAGCGGGAAGGTCGTCCTACAATGAGCAGTTCTTC.

The V call is TRBV29-1, the J call TRBJ2-1; the D gene is possibly TRBD1 (5 bases). The V gene's germline CDR1 is SQVTM and CDR2 ANQGSEA. There are 16 residues in the CDR3. V was pared by 1 base and J by 6 bases, with 19 bases between. The CDR3 spells CSVEGGDSYPFNEQFF. In nucleotides, the CDR3 is TGCAGCGTTGAAGGGGGTGACAGCTACCCTTTCAATGAGCAGTTCTTC.

A single count supports this clonotype. This chain connects TRBV3-1 to TRBJ2-7; D gene ambiguous. Trimming pared 3 bases from V and 5 bases from J, leaving 11 bases between. Germline CDR1 and CDR2: LGHDT and YNNKEL (reference sequence). This CDR3 has 13 amino acids. In DNA form, the CDR3 reads TGTGCCAGCAGCCAGCAGACCGTCGACGAGCAGTACTTC. Its translation: CASSQQTVDEQYF.

This clonotype has just a few counts. The chain employs TRBV7-2 and TRBJ2-7; D unclear. From germline, CDR1 is SGHTA and CDR2 FQGNSA. The CDR3 contains 12 residues. Trimming cost V 3 bases and J 7 bases, with 10 bases left between them. CDR3 sequence reads: CASSFIGSEQYF. CDR3 sequence (DNA): TGTGCCAGCAGCTTTATCGGTTCAGAGCAGTACTTC. Complete variable domain (other parts from reference TRBV7-2 and TRBJ2-7): GAGVSQSPSNKVTEKGKDVELRCDPISGHTALYWYRQSLGQGLEFLIYFQGNSAPDKSGLPSDRFSAERTGGSVSTLTIQRTQQEDSAVYLCASSFIGSEQYFGPGTRLTVT.

There are a few counts of this clonotype. The chain uses TRBV7-2 and TRBJ2-3; D is undetermined. Trimming removed 3 bases from V and 0 bases from J, with 10 bases in between. The CDR3 loop spans 15 amino acids. From germline, CDR1 is SGHTA and CDR2 FQGNSA. CDR3 loop: CASSFVRGSTDTQYF. In DNA, the CDR3 is TGTGCCAGCAGCTTCGTACGCGGTAGCACAGATACGCAGTATTTT.

The V gene is TRBV5-5, the J gene TRBJ1-4; D call uncertain. Trimming pared 3 bases from V and 8 bases from J, leaving 11 bases between. Germline-derived CDR1 and CDR2 are SGHKS and YYEKEE (reference sequence). This CDR3 contains 13 residues. CDR3: CASSSSPKEKLFF. CDR3 nucleotides: TGTGCCAGCAGCTCCTCACCCAAGGAAAAACTGTTTTTT.

This clonotype appeared many times. The chain's CDR3 is CASSFQGAVANTEAFF. The CDR3 coding sequence is TGTGCCAGCAGTTTCCAGGGGGCGGTGGCGAACACTGAAGCTTTCTTT. The chain carries TRBV27 and TRBJ1-1, with 8 bases identical to TRBD1. CDR3 length: 16 amino acids. V lost 3 bases to trimming and J lost 1 base; unmatched junction nucleotides: 7. Germline CDR1 is MNHEY and CDR2 is SMNVEV (reference sequence).

This chain uses TRBV6-2 or TRBV6-3 with TRBJ2-7, with 9 bases matching TRBD1. V was clipped by 6 bases and J by 0 bases; unmatched bases: 9. CDR1 MNHEY and CDR2 SVGEGT come from the germline V gene. This CDR3 is built from 16 residues. DNA of the CDR3: TGTGCCAGCAGAAAAACCGGGACAGGGATCTCCTACGAGCAGTACTTC. Protein: CASRKTGTGISYEQYF.

This clonotype was observed a few times. The rearrangement links TRBV14 to TRBJ2-3; D gene ambiguous. CDR3 length equals 19 residues. In germline, CDR1 is SGHDN, CDR2 FVKESK. V was shortened by 0 bases and J by 3 bases, with 22 bases between the two germline ends. CDR3 DNA sequence: TGTGCCAGCAGCCAAGACCTCACCGAACGGGTCTTAGGGACAGATACGCAGTATTTT. Protein product: CASSQDLTERVLGTDTQYF. Drawing the rest from reference TRBV14 and TRBJ2-3, the complete variable domain is EAGVTQFPSHSVIEKGQTVTLRCDPISGHDNLYWYRRVMGKEIKFLLHFVKESKQDESGMPNNRFLAERTGGTYSTLKVQPAELEDSGVYFCASSQDLTERVLGTDTQYFGPGTRLTVL.

This clonotype has a handful of counts. The chain joins TRBV20-1 to TRBJ2-5, with 9 bases that match TRBD2. Germline V gene sequence: CDR1 DFQATT, CDR2 SNEGSKA (reference sequence). This CDR3 has 12 residues. The CDR3 DNA reads TGCAGCGTCTTAGGTAGCGGGAGGACCCAGTACTTC. This codes for CSVLGSGRTQYF.